These 18 T cell receptor beta chains were all obtained from the same sample, sequenced in a study of tumor T cells in aggressive B-cell lymphoma. Measured with immunoSEQ multiplex PCR; TCRdb has only the in-frame clones, and not every one. In the table there are 2,100 or so clones, 80% to 95% of which are singletons. The source material was tumor tissue. These receptors were collected from an adult with diffuse large B cell lymphoma.

This clone has just one count. This chain joins TRBV29-1 and TRBJ2-7, with TRBD1 identical over 8 bases. The CDR3 is 12 residues long. From germline, CDR1 is SQVTM and CDR2 ANQGSEA. V shed 7 bases and J 3 bases; nucleotides not matched to a gene: 5. For the CDR3, the DNA is TGCAGCGCGACCGGGACAGGCTACGAGCAGTACTTC. Amino acid sequence: CSATGTGYEQYF.

The chain recombines TRBV4-1 with TRBJ2-7; TRBD2 aligns across 7 bases. The junction had 18 bases not matched to a gene; V was cut back by 3 bases and J by 4 bases. CDR1 is MGHRA, CDR2 YSYEKL, per germline. This CDR3 has 18 residues. CDR3 in amino acids: CASSHTSYQLSGIYEQYF. CDR3 sequence (DNA): TGCGCCAGCAGCCATACAAGTTACCAATTGAGCGGGATTTACGAGCAGTACTTC.

A remark on this clone: At one boundary the junction diverges from the germline segment, which might be a read error. The CDR3 loop reads CVSSLDVQEQFF. As DNA, the CDR3 is TGTGTCAGCAGCTTAGACGTCCAGGAGCAGTTCTTC. This chain uses TRBV7-9 with TRBJ2-1, with no clear D. Germline lookup yields CDR1 SEHNR and CDR2 FQNEAQ (reference sequence). This CDR3 is built from 12 residues.

V usage is TRBV28 and J usage is TRBJ2-5; D perhaps matches TRBD1 (6 bases). The CDR3 sequence is 15 residues long. V was shortened by 5 bases and J by 4 bases, with 17 bases between the two germline ends. Germline V gives CDR1 MDHEN, CDR2 SYDVKM. As DNA, the CDR3 is TGTGCCAGCAGTCGCCCTACAGGGTCTGGAGAGACCCAGTACTTC. Translating it yields CASSRPTGSGETQYF.

The V and J genes are TRBV6-5 and TRBJ2-6; no reliable D call. In germline, CDR1 is MNHEY, CDR2 SVGAGI. Trimming pared 0 bases from V and 1 base from J, leaving 7 bases between. This CDR3 spans 16 amino acids. The DNA for the CDR3 is TGTGCCAGCAGTTACTCTAGCAGATCTGGGGCCAACGTCCTGACTTTC. Amino acids: CASSYSSRSGANVLTF.

The chain recombines TRBV10-3 with TRBJ2-4, with D maybe TRBD1 (6 bases). V was shortened by 4 bases and J by 1 base, with 20 bases between the two germline ends. Germline V lookup: CDR1 ENHRY, CDR2 SYGVKD. The CDR3 is made up of 18 amino acids. The DNA of the CDR3 is TGTGCCATCAGTGGGGGATTTCAGGGGCAAGGGGCCAAAAACATTCAGTACTTC. This encodes CAISGGFQGQGAKNIQYF.

This chain links TRBV28 with TRBJ1-5, with 8 bases matching TRBD1. The germline gives CDR1 MDHEN, CDR2 SYDVKM. The V segment lost 4 bases and the J segment 2 bases; nucleotides outside the gene matches: 4. This CDR3 is 15 amino acids long. The DNA of the CDR3 is TGTGCCAGCAGTTCGGGACAGGTAGGCAATCAGCCCCAGCATTTT. Translating gives CASSSGQVGNQPQHF.

This clone was recorded only once. J is TRBJ2-7 and V is TRBV6-1; 7 nucleotides align to TRBD1. This CDR3 has 14 residues. The V gene's germline CDR1 is MNHNS and CDR2 SASEGT. V gave up 4 bases and J gave up 6 bases; unmatched junction bases: 9. CDR3 in DNA: TGTGCCAGCAGTGTTCGGGACAGACCAGCCGAGCAGTACTTC. This codes for CASSVRDRPAEQYF.

The rearrangement uses TRBV10-3 and TRBJ1-1, with TRBD1 matching over 9 bases. The V gene end was trimmed by 6 bases and the J gene end by 4 bases; junction bases not matched to a gene: 12. Germline V CDR1 and CDR2: ENHRY, SYGVKD. This CDR3 region has 16 residues. The CDR3 protein is CAIRTPGTGLSTEAFF. The CDR3 DNA follows: TGTGCCATCAGAACACCCGGGACAGGGCTGTCCACTGAAGCTTTCTTT.

The chain joins TRBV27 to TRBJ2-7; D may be TRBD1 (5 bases). Germline CDR1 reads MNHEY; CDR2 reads SMNVEV (reference sequence). Trimming pared 2 bases from V and 2 bases from J, leaving 16 bases between. The CDR3 contains 16 residues. CDR3 amino acids: CASSLGSGLKTYEQYF. The CDR3 DNA is TGTGCCAGCAGTTTAGGATCAGGGCTCAAGACCTACGAGCAGTACTTC.

The chain has TRBV30 and TRBJ2-7, with D unclear. Germline V gene sequence: CDR1 GTSNPN, CDR2 SVGIG (reference sequence). The CDR3 is made up of 12 amino acids. V lost 4 bases, J lost 2 bases, and 9 bases lay in between. CDR3: CAWNGGTYEQYF. CDR3 nucleotides: TGTGCCTGGAACGGCGGTACCTACGAGCAGTACTTC.

This rearrangement joins TRBV4-3 to TRBJ1-4; D gene uncertain. The CDR3 has 15 residues. In germline, CDR1 is LGHNA, CDR2 YSLEER. V lost 0 bases, J lost 1 base, and 6 bases lay in between. The CDR3 coding sequence is TGCGCCAGCAGCCAAGAACGGGTAACTAATGAAAAACTGTTTTTT. Translating gives CASSQERVTNEKLFF.

The J gene is TRBJ2-5, the V gene TRBV6-1, with a tentative D call TRBD2 (6 bases). This CDR3 contains 16 residues. CDR1 is MNHNS, CDR2 SASEGT, per germline. V was pared by 2 bases and J by 5 bases, with 18 bases between. Here the CDR3 DNA reads TGTGCCAGCAGTGAAAGACTAGATTGGCCGGGGGAGACCCAGTACTTC. Translation gives CASSERLDWPGETQYF.

The gene calls are TRBV4-1 and TRBJ2-7; 8 bases align to TRBD2. The germline gives CDR1 MGHRA, CDR2 YSYEKL. The trim removed 0 bases at V and 2 bases at J, leaving 9 bases unmatched. The length of the CDR3 is 17 residues. CDR3: CASSQDRNSGVPYEQYF. The CDR3 DNA reads TGCGCCAGCAGCCAAGATCGGAATAGCGGGGTTCCCTACGAGCAGTACTTC.

The chain carries TRBV18 and TRBJ2-7; D is perhaps TRBD2 (6 bases). The CDR3 is made up of 13 amino acids. Germline V gene data show CDR1 as KGHSH and CDR2 as LQKENI. The V gene lost 6 bases and the J gene lost 11 bases, with 20 bases spanning the gap. CDR3 sequence: CASSPQGLPGEYF. CDR3 nucleotide sequence: TGTGCCAGCTCTCCTCAGGGACTGCCGGGGGAGTACTTC.

This clone was picked up a small number of times. The sample holds other DNA sequences that translate to the same CDR3. The gene calls are TRBV7-2 and TRBJ1-1, with a weak D call TRBD1 (6 bases). The CDR3 covers 15 residues. The V end was cut by 0 bases, the J end by 4 bases, with 12 bases between. The V gene's germline CDR1 is SGHTA and CDR2 FQGNSA. CDR3 sequence (DNA): TGTGCCAGCAGCTTAGCGAGTCAGGGGAGCACTGAAGCTTTCTTT. This encodes CASSLASQGSTEAFF.

V gene TRBV29-1 combines with J gene TRBJ2-5; 8 positions agree with TRBD2. V dropped 6 bases and J dropped 4; count of bases not matched to a gene: 13. This CDR3 has 15 residues. Per germline, CDR1 SQVTM and CDR2 ANQGSEA. CDR3 in DNA: TGCAGCGTCTCCCCGCAGGGAGCGGGAGTAGAGACCCAGTACTTC. Translated: CSVSPQGAGVETQYF.

The chain combines TRBV29-1 with TRBJ2-2; 9 bases agree with TRBD2. V lost 7 bases and J lost 2; bases outside the gene matches: 8. This CDR3 has 15 residues. Germline CDR1 and CDR2: SQVTM and ANQGSEA. CDR3 amino acids: CSAMGGRANTGELFF. In nucleotides, the CDR3 is TGCAGCGCCATGGGCGGGAGGGCCAACACCGGGGAGCTGTTTTTT.